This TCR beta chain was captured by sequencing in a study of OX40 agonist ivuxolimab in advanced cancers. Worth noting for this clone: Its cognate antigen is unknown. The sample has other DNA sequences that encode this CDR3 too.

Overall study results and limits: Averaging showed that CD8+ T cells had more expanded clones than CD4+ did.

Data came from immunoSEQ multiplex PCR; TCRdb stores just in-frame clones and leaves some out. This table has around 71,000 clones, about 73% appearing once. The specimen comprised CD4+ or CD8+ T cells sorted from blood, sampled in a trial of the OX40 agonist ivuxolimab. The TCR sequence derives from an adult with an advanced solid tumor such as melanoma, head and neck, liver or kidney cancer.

The CDR3 region has the DNA TGTGCCAGTAGTGGGACAGGGGGTAATCAGCCCCAGCATTTT. Residues: CASSGTGGNQPQHF. The chain carries TRBV19 and TRBJ1-5, with 11 bases aligning to TRBD1. This CDR3 has 14 residues. The ends lost 5 bases at V and 4 bases at J; junction bases unmatched: 1. In germline, CDR1 is LNHDA, CDR2 SQIVND (reference sequence).